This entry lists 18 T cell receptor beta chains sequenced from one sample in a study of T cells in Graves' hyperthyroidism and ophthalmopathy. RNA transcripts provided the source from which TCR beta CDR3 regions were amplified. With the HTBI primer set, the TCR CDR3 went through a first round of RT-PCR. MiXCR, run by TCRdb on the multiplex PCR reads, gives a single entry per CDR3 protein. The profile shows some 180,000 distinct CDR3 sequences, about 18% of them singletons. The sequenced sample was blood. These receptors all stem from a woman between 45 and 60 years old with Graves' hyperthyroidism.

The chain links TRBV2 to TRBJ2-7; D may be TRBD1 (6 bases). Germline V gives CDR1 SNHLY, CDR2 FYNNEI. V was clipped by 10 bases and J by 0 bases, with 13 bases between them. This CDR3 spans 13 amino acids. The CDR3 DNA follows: TGTGCCATTGATACAGGGAGCTCCTACGAGCAGTACTTC. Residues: CAIDTGSSYEQYF.

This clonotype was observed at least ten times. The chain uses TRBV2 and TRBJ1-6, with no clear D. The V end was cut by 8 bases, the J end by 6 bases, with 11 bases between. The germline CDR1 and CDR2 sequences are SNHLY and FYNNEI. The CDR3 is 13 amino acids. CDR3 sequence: CASFREVNSPLHF. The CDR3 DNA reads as TGTGCCAGCTTTAGAGAGGTTAATTCACCCCTCCACTTT. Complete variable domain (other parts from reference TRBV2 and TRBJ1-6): EPEVTQTPSHQVTQMGQEVILRCVPISNHLYFYWYRQILGQKVEFLVSFYNNEISEKSEIFDDQFSVERPDGSNFTLKIRSTKLEDSAMYFCASFREVNSPLHFGNGTRLTVT.

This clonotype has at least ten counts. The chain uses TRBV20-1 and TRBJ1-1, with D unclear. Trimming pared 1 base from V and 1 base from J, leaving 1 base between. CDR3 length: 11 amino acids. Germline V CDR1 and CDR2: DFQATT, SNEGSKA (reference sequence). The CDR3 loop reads CSARGNTEAFF. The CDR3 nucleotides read TGCAGTGCTAGAGGGAACACTGAAGCTTTCTTT.

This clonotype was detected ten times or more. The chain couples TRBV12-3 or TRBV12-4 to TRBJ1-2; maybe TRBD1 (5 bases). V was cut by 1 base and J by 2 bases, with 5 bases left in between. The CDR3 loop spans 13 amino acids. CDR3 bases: TGTGCCAGCAGTTTAGACAGGAACTATGGCTACACCTTC. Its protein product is CASSLDRNYGYTF.

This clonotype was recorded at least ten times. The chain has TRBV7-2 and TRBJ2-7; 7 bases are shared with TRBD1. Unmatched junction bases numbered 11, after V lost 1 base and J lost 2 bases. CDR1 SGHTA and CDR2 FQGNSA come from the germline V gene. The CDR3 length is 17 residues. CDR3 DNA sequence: TGTGCCAGCAGCTTAGATCAGGGCAGGGGGTACCCCTACGAGCAGTACTTC. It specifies CASSLDQGRGYPYEQYF.

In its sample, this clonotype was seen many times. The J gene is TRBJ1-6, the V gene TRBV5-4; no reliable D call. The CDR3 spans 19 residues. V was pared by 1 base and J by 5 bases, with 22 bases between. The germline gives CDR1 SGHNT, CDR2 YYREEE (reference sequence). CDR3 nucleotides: TGTGCCAGCAGCTTGAGAGCGTCCCGGATGGGGTTAAATAATTCACCCCTCCACTTT. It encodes CASSLRASRMGLNNSPLHF. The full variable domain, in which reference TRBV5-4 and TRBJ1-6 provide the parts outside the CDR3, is ETGVTQSPTHLIKTRGQQVTLRCSSQSGHNTVSWYQQALGQGPQFIFQYYREEENGRGNFPPRFSGLQFPNYSSELNVNALELDDSALYLCASSLRASRMGLNNSPLHFGNGTRLTVT.

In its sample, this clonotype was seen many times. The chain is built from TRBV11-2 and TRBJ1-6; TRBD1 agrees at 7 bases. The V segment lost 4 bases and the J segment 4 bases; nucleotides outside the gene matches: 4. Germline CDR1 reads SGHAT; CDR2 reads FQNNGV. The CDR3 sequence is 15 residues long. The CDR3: CASSSQQGYNSPLHF. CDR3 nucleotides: TGTGCCAGCAGCTCCCAACAGGGGTATAATTCACCCCTCCACTTT. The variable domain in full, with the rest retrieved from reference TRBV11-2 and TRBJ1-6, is EAGVAQSPRYKIIEKRQSVAFWCNPISGHATLYWYQQILGQGPKLLIQFQNNGVVDDSQLPKDRFSAERLKGVDSTLKIQPAKLEDSAVYLCASSSQQGYNSPLHFGNGTRLTVT.

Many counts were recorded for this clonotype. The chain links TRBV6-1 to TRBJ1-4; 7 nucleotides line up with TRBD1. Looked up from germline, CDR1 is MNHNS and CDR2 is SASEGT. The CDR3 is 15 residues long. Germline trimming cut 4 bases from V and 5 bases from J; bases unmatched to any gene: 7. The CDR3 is CASSALTGRNEKLFF. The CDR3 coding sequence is TGTGCCAGCAGTGCCCTGACAGGGAGGAATGAAAAACTGTTTTTT.

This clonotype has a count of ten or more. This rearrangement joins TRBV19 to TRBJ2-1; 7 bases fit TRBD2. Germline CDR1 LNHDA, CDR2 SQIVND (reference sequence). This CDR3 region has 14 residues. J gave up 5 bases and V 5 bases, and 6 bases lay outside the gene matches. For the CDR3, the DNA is TGTGCCAGTAGTTCGGGACTACATGACAATGAGCAGTTCTTC. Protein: CASSSGLHDNEQFF.

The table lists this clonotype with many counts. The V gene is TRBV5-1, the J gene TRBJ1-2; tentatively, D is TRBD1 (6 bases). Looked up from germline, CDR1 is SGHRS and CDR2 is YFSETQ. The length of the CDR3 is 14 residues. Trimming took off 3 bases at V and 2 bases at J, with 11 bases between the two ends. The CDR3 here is CASSSSDRNYGYTF. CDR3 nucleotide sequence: TGCGCCAGCAGCTCCTCCGACAGGAACTATGGCTACACCTTC.

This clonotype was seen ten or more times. CDR3: CATKGGPSNTGELFF. As DNA, the CDR3 is TGTGCCACCAAGGGGGGACCTTCGAACACCGGGGAGCTGTTTTTT. V and J are TRBV15 and TRBJ2-2; either TRBD1 or TRBD2 may fit D (6 bases each). V was shortened by 7 bases and J by 0 bases, with 12 bases between the two germline ends. The germline gives CDR1 LNHNV, CDR2 YYDKDF (reference sequence). This CDR3 is 15 amino acids long.

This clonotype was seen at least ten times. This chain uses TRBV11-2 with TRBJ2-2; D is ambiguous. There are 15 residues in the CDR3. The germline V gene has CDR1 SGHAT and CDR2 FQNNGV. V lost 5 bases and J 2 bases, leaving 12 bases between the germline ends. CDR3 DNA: TGTGCCAGCAGCGGATATGTGCTTAACACCGGGGAGCTGTTTTTT. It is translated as CASSGYVLNTGELFF.

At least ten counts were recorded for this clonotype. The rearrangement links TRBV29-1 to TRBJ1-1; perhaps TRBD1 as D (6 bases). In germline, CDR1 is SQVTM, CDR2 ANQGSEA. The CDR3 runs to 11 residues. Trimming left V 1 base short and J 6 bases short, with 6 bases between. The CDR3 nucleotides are TGCAGCGTTGAAGCAGGGGCTGAAGCTTTCTTT. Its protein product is CSVEAGAEAFF. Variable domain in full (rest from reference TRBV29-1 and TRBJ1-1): SAVISQKPSRDICQRGTSLTIQCQVDSQVTMMFWYRQQPGQSLTLIATANQGSEATYESGFVIDKFPISRPNLTFSTLTVSNMSPEDSSIYLCSVEAGAEAFFGQGTRLTVV.

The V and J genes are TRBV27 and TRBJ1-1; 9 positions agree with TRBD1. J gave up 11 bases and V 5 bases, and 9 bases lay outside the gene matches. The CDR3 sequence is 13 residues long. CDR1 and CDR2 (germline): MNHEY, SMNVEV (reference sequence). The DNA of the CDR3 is TGTGCCAGCAGTAGTTATACAGGGGGCGGTGCTTTCTTT. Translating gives CASSSYTGGGAFF.

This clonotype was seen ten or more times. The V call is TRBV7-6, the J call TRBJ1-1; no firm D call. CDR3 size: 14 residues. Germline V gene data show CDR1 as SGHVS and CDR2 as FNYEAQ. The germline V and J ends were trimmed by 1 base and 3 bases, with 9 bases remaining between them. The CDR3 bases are TGTGCCAGCAGCTTAGAGGTTAAGGACACTGAAGCTTTCTTT. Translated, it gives CASSLEVKDTEAFF.

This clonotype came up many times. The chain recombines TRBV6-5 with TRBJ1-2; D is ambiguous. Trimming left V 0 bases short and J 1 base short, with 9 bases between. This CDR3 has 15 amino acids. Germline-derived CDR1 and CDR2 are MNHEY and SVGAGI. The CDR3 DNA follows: TGTGCCAGCAGTTACTCGGGGAGGTATAACTATGGCTACACCTTC. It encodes CASSYSGRYNYGYTF.

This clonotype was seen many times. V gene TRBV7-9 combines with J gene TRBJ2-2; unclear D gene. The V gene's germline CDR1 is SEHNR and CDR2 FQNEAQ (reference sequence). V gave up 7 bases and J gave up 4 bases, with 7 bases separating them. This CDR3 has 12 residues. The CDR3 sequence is CASNYPTGELFF. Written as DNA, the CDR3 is TGTGCCAGCAACTACCCCACCGGGGAGCTGTTTTTT.

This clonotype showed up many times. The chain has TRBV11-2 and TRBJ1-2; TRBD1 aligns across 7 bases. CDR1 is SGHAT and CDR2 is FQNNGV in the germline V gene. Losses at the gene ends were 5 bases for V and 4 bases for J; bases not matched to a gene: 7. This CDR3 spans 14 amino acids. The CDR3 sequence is CASSVQGVGYGYTF. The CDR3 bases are TGTGCCAGCAGCGTCCAGGGGGTAGGCTATGGCTACACCTTC.